The 19 T cell receptor beta chains presented below share a single source sample, sequenced in a study of T cell responses to AZD1222 COVID-19 vaccine. TCRdb keeps only in-frame clones here, not all; method: immunoSEQ multiplex PCR. The table lists 150,000 to 200,000 clones, around nine tenths of them singletons. Here the sequenced sample was peripheral blood, taken on day 0 of AZD1222 vaccination. The receptor set was obtained from an adult in good health.

The V and J genes are TRBV5-4 and TRBJ1-2; 10 bases fit TRBD1. Germline CDR1 reads SGHNT; CDR2 reads YYREEE (reference sequence). The CDR3 totals 14 residues. Germline trimming cut 4 bases from V and 6 bases from J; bases unmatched to any gene: 6. CDR3 loop: CASSPRQGADGYTF. The CDR3 region has the DNA TGTGCCAGCAGCCCGAGACAGGGGGCGGATGGCTACACCTTC.

The V and J genes are TRBV19 and TRBJ2-7; 9 positions match TRBD1. The germline V gene encodes CDR1 LNHDA and CDR2 SQIVND (reference sequence). The CDR3 runs 14 residues. With V trimmed by 6 bases and J by 1 base, 4 bases remained unmatched. CDR3 sequence reads: CASRMTGGSYEQYF. CDR3 in DNA: TGTGCCAGTAGGATGACAGGGGGTTCCTACGAGCAGTACTTC.

The chain has TRBV30 and TRBJ2-7; perhaps TRBD2 as D (5 bases). V was trimmed by 0 bases and J by 6 bases, leaving 9 bases between them. In germline, CDR1 is GTSNPN, CDR2 SVGIG (reference sequence). There are 12 residues in the CDR3. The CDR3 nucleotides are TGTGCCTGGAGTGTCGGACTCGGCGAGCAGTACTTC. Translation gives CAWSVGLGEQYF.

The rearrangement joins TRBV18 to TRBJ2-3; 11 bases map to TRBD2. Germline CDR1 is KGHSH and CDR2 is LQKENI. The length of the CDR3 is 18 residues. Trimming took 3 bases from V and 1 from J; bases not matched to a gene: 9. The CDR3 coding sequence is TGTGCCAGCTCACCTCTTACTCTAGCGGGAGGTCGCACAGATACGCAGTATTTT. Its protein product is CASSPLTLAGGRTDTQYF.

This clone has just one count. The chain carries TRBV11-2 and TRBJ2-1, with 7 positions matching TRBD2. V was pared by 1 base and J by 6 bases, with 6 bases of the junction left unmatched. The CDR3 contains 15 residues. Germline values: CDR1 SGHAT, CDR2 FQNNGV. The CDR3 nucleotides read TGTGCCAGCAGCTTAGGCGGGAGTCAGTCCAATGAGCAGTTCTTC. Encoded protein: CASSLGGSQSNEQFF.

This clone was detected once. The rearrangement uses TRBV5-8 and TRBJ1-3; D is undetermined. The CDR3 is 14 amino acids. The V end lost 0 bases, the J end lost 2 bases, and 6 bases lay between the germline ends. CDR1 and CDR2 from the germline V gene are SGHTS and YDEGEE. The CDR3 coding sequence is TGTGCCAGCAGCTTGGGGGTGACTGGAAACACCATATATTTT. This translates into CASSLGVTGNTIYF.

The rearrangement joins TRBV5-4 to TRBJ2-3, with D tentatively TRBD1 or TRBD2 (6 bases each). The ends were cut back, 4 bases at V and 3 bases at J, with 21 bases in the middle. This CDR3 contains 17 residues. Germline V gene lookup returns CDR1 SGHNT and CDR2 YYREEE (reference sequence). The DNA of the CDR3 is TGTGCCAGCAGCCCCTCGGCGAGGGGGGCCCCAACAGATACGCAGTATTTT. Protein sequence: CASSPSARGAPTDTQYF.

The CDR3 loop is CASSLLRTGGYYEQYF. The CDR3 region has the DNA TGTGCCAGCAGTTTACTTCGGACAGGGGGATACTACGAGCAGTACTTC. The chain recombines TRBV27 with TRBJ2-7; 10 bases fit TRBD1. V lost 2 bases and J lost 3; bases outside the gene matches: 7. The germline CDR1 and CDR2 sequences are MNHEY and SMNVEV (reference sequence). There are 16 residues in the CDR3.

The rearrangement uses TRBV6-5 and TRBJ1-5; 7 bases fit TRBD1. The V gene's germline CDR1 is MNHEY and CDR2 SVGAGI. This CDR3 region has 15 residues. With V trimmed by 6 bases and J by 1 base, 6 bases remained unmatched. In nucleotides, the CDR3 is TGTGCCAGCAGCTTCAGGGGGGAAAGCAATCAGCCCCAGCATTTT. It yields the protein CASSFRGESNQPQHF.

The rearrangement joins TRBV18 to TRBJ1-1; D ambiguous. V shed 11 bases and J shed 4 bases, with 11 bases lying between them. The CDR3 has 11 amino acids. The germline gives CDR1 KGHSH, CDR2 LQKENI. Here the CDR3 reads CAVVPATEAFF. In nucleotides, the CDR3 is TGTGCCGTAGTCCCAGCCACTGAAGCTTTCTTT. The full variable domain, in which reference TRBV18 and TRBJ1-1 provide the parts outside the CDR3, is NAGVMQNPRHLVRRRGQEARLRCSPMKGHSHVYWYRQLPEEGLKFMVYLQKENIIDESGMPKERFSAEFPKEGPSILRIQQVVRGDSAAYFCAVVPATEAFFGQGTRLTVV.

This clone was detected only once. The rearrangement joins TRBV27 to TRBJ2-1, with no clear D. CDR3 size: 14 residues. V lost 2 bases and J 7 bases, leaving 12 bases between the germline ends. Germline V CDR1 and CDR2: MNHEY, SMNVEV (reference sequence). The CDR3 sequence: CASSLVTSLNEQFF. Here the CDR3 DNA reads TGTGCCAGCAGTTTAGTCACCTCTCTTAATGAGCAGTTCTTC.

This chain links TRBV5-1 with TRBJ1-2, with D possibly being TRBD1 (5 bases). Trimming shortened V by 2 bases and J by 4 bases, and 15 bases separated the two germline ends. This CDR3 has 15 amino acids. Germline CDR1 SGHRS, CDR2 YFSETQ. CDR3 protein: CASSFGATGGYGYTF. Written as DNA, the CDR3 is TGCGCCAGCAGCTTTGGGGCGACCGGCGGCTATGGCTACACCTTC.

This clone was seen only once. The chain employs TRBV29-1 and TRBJ2-2; D is perhaps TRBD1 (5 bases). The length of the CDR3 is 13 residues. Germline CDR1 reads SQVTM; CDR2 reads ANQGSEA. V was clipped by 4 bases and J by 5 bases, with 11 bases between them. CDR3 nucleotides: TGCAGCGTTGGGACAAGTTCGACCGGGGAGCTGTTTTTT. Amino acid sequence: CSVGTSSTGELFF.

The CDR3 sequence: CASSQESTGNYGYTF. CDR3 nucleotide sequence: TGTGCCAGCAGCCAAGAATCAACGGGGAACTATGGCTACACCTTC. The chain links TRBV3-1 (or the pseudogene TRBV3-2) to TRBJ1-2; D not certain. With 0 bases removed from V and 2 bases from J, the gap between germline ends came to 10 bases. Germline V CDR1 and CDR2: LGHDT, YNNKEL (reference sequence). The CDR3 sequence is 15 residues long.

Only one count was recorded for this clone. The J gene is TRBJ1-5, the V gene TRBV2, with no clear D. CDR3 length: 13 amino acids. Germline-derived CDR1 and CDR2 are SNHLY and FYNNEI. The germline V and J ends were trimmed by 2 bases and 9 bases, with 11 bases remaining between them. This chain's CDR3 is CASSENKGAPQHF. CDR3 coding DNA: TGTGCCAGCAGTGAAAATAAGGGAGCGCCCCAGCATTTT.

This sequence joins TRBV5-1 and TRBJ1-1; D may be TRBD1 (6 bases). The CDR3 runs 12 residues. Looked up from germline, CDR1 is SGHRS and CDR2 is YFSETQ. V lost 4 bases and J lost 7, with 11 bases in between. Here the CDR3 reads CASSPDRIEAFF. DNA for the CDR3: TGCGCCAGCAGCCCTGACAGGATTGAAGCTTTCTTT.

A note on this clone: One junction end does not reproduce the germline sequence, and a read error may be involved. The gene calls are TRBV20-1 and TRBJ1-1; D is undetermined. Looked up from germline, CDR1 is DFQATT and CDR2 is SNEGSKA (reference sequence). This CDR3 has 10 amino acids. The CDR3 protein is CSLRGSDAFF. The DNA of the CDR3 is TGCAGCCTAAGAGGATCTGATGCTTTCTTT.

The rearrangement joins TRBV30 to TRBJ1-6; 10 bases line up with TRBD1. Germline values: CDR1 GTSNPN, CDR2 SVGIG (reference sequence). This CDR3 has 12 amino acids. The V gene end was trimmed by 5 bases and the J gene end by 9 bases; junction bases not matched to a gene: 1. This chain's CDR3 is CAWGQGGSPLHF. The CDR3 region has the DNA TGTGCCTGGGGACAGGGGGGTTCACCCCTCCACTTT.

The chain has TRBV5-5 and TRBJ2-7; D unclear. The germline V gene has CDR1 SGHKS and CDR2 YYEKEE (reference sequence). CDR3 size: 13 residues. V lost 1 base, J lost 1 base, and 6 bases lay in between. The CDR3 sequence is CASSLQKSYEQYF. The CDR3 DNA follows: TGTGCCAGCAGCTTGCAGAAATCCTACGAGCAGTACTTC.